A selection of T cell receptor beta chains follows, all from one sample in a study of T cell responses to AZD1222 COVID-19 vaccine. Method: immunoSEQ multiplex PCR; TCRdb's copy keeps in-frame clones and lacks some. Among fewer than 65,000 clones listed, 80% to 90% were seen once. The sequencing here drew on peripheral blood, taken on day 0 of AZD1222 vaccination. Receptor source: an adult in good health. Both conserved end residues are part of each CDR3. The D gene is left open where the match is weak. For some rows the clone size is stated as once, few or many, or as a class when expanded; others skip it.

CDR3nt	CDR3aa	j_gene	abundance	v_gene	d_gene
TGTGCCGGTAACCCGGGACAGTTGAACACTGAAGCTTTCTTT	CAGNPGQLNTEAFF	TRBJ1-1	NA	TRBV2	TRBD1
TGTGCCAGCAGCCACACAGGGGGCGCAGGGGAGACCCAGTACTTC	CASSHTGGAGETQYF	TRBJ2-5	NA	TRBV6-5	TRBD1
TGTGCCAGTAGTAGAGGGCTAATCAATGAGCAGTTCTTC	CASSRGLINEQFF	TRBJ2-1	NA	TRBV19	NA
TGCAGCGCATATTCGATGAACACTGAAGCTTTCTTT	CSAYSMNTEAFF	TRBJ1-1	NA	TRBV29-1	NA
TGTGCCAGCAGCTCCCTTCGGACCTATGGCTACACCTTC	CASSSLRTYGYTF	TRBJ1-2	NA	TRBV11-2	NA
TGTGCCAGCAGTGAATGGTCGGGTCAGCCCCAGCATTTT	CASSEWSGQPQHF	TRBJ1-5	few	TRBV25-1	NA
TGTGCCAGCTCACCTTTCGCTAGCGGGATTGTAGAGACCCAGTACTTC	CASSPFASGIVETQYF	TRBJ2-5	NA	TRBV18	TRBD2
TGTGCCAGCAGCTTCGAGGGTTACGAGACCCAGTACTTC	CASSFEGYETQYF	TRBJ2-5	NA	TRBV7-9	NA
TGCAGCGTTGGGGTTGACACTGAAGCTTTCTTT	CSVGVDTEAFF	TRBJ1-1	NA	TRBV29-1	NA
TGCAGCGTTGTCGGGACAGGGTCTTCAGGGGCCAACGTCCTGACTTTC	CSVVGTGSSGANVLTF	TRBJ2-6	NA	TRBV29-1	TRBD1
TGTGCCAGCAGACACACGAATCAGCCCCAGCATTTT	CASRHTNQPQHF	TRBJ1-5	NA	TRBV12-3/TRBV12-4	NA
TGTGCCAGCAGCAATCTGGATTACATCTATGGAGGCTACACCTTC	CASSNLDYIYGGYTF	TRBJ1-2	NA	TRBV21-1	NA
TGTGCCAGCGGAACAAACTATGGCTACACCTTC	CASGTNYGYTF	TRBJ1-2	NA	TRBV28	NA
TGCGCCAGCAGCGTGGTTCCGGGCTCCTACGAGCAGTACTTC	CASSVVPGSYEQYF	TRBJ2-7	few	TRBV5-1	NA
TGTGCCAGCAGCTTAAACCCGGCAGGGGGCTCAAAGACCCAGTACTTC	CASSLNPAGGSKTQYF	TRBJ2-5	NA	TRBV7-2	TRBD1
TGTGCCAGCAGCGTAGCTGGACTGGTAGATACGCAGTATTTT	CASSVAGLVDTQYF	TRBJ2-3	NA	TRBV9	NA
TGTGCCAGCAGCACGGGACTAGCGGGAGGTGGGTACAATGAGCAGTTCTTC	CASSTGLAGGGYNEQFF	TRBJ2-1	NA	TRBV5-5	TRBD2
TGTGCCAGCAGCGTAAGGGGCGGGGAGCTGTTTTTT	CASSVRGGELFF	TRBJ2-2	NA	TRBV9	NA
TGTGCCAGCAACTTGACACCGAACTATGGCTACACCTTC	CASNLTPNYGYTF	TRBJ1-2	NA	TRBV28	NA
TGTGCCAGCAGTGAAGCGCGGGGACTAGCGGAGTACAATGAGCAGTTCTTC	CASSEARGLAEYNEQFF	TRBJ2-1	NA	TRBV2	TRBD2
TGCGCCAGCAGCTTGACCCCCGGGACAGGGCGCGAGCAGTACTTC	CASSLTPGTGREQYF	TRBJ2-7	NA	TRBV5-1	TRBD1
TGTGCCAGCAGCACCGGGAGAACTACGCAGTATTTT	CASSTGRTTQYF	TRBJ2-3	NA	TRBV7-6	NA
TGTGCCATCAGGGGCTCTGGAAACACCATATATTTT	CAIRGSGNTIYF	TRBJ1-3	NA	TRBV10-3	NA
TGTGCCAGCAGCCCAAGGACGGTTAGCACAGATACGCAGTATTTT	CASSPRTVSTDTQYF	TRBJ2-3	few	TRBV7-2	NA
TGTGCCAGCAGTCAAAGCAGGAGTATCGTGCAGTTCTTC	CASSQSRSIVQFF	TRBJ2-1	NA	TRBV7-3	NA
TGTGCCACCAGTGATTTGCGGGCCTATAGCAATCAGCCCCAGCATTTT	CATSDLRAYSNQPQHF	TRBJ1-5	few	TRBV24-1	NA
TGTGCCAGCAGCCCCGGGACAGGGGACCGGGAGACCCAGTACTTC	CASSPGTGDRETQYF	TRBJ2-5	NA	TRBV7-9	TRBD1
TGTGCCAGCAGCTTATTTTCTGGGCCTAACTCCTACGAGCAGTACTTC	CASSLFSGPNSYEQYF	TRBJ2-7	few	TRBV7-9	NA
TGTGCCAGCAGCCAGGAGGCCGGGATTTCTCCGCTCTTC	CASSQEAGISPLF	TRBJ2-1	NA	TRBV7-3	NA
TGTGCCAGCAGCTTAGTTGCCCGAGTTCAGGGCTACACCTTC	CASSLVARVQGYTF	TRBJ1-2	NA	TRBV7-9	NA
TGTGCCAGCAGTGATCTAGTAGGAGCAGATACGCAGTATTTT	CASSDLVGADTQYF	TRBJ2-3	once	TRBV2	NA
TGTGCCAGTAGCAAGGGACAGCAAGAGACCCAGTACTTC	CASSKGQQETQYF	TRBJ2-5	NA	TRBV19	TRBD1
TGCGCCAGCAGCCAAGATTTGTCTCACAGGGCCGGGGAGCTGTTTTTT	CASSQDLSHRAGELFF	TRBJ2-2	NA	TRBV4-3	NA
TGTGCCAGCAGCATGCTAGCGGGAGGTGCGGAGCTGTTTTTT	CASSMLAGGAELFF	TRBJ2-2	NA	TRBV13	TRBD2
TGTGCCAGCAGTATAGCGGGGTTTAATGAGCAGTTCTTC	CASSIAGFNEQFF	TRBJ2-1	NA	TRBV27	TRBD2
TGCGCCAGCAGCTTGGGACCGAACTCTGGGGCCAACGTCCTGACTTTC	CASSLGPNSGANVLTF	TRBJ2-6	NA	TRBV5-1	NA
TGTGCCAGCTCACCACAGGACCCGTTAGCACAGGTGAACACTGAAGCTTTCTTT	CASSPQDPLAQVNTEAFF	TRBJ1-1	once	TRBV18	NA